The 17 T cell receptor beta chains in this list originate from one sample, sequenced in a study of PD-1 blockade in classical Hodgkin lymphoma. Only in-frame clones appear in the TCRdb table, and some are missing; sequencing was by immunoSEQ multiplex PCR. In the table there are 25,000 to 30,000 clones, 67% of which are singletons. Every patient had relapsed following autologous stem cell transplantation, and cohorts differed in brentuximab vedotin exposure. This specimen was peripheral blood mononuclear cells (PBMCs), taken before the second cycle of nivolumab. The receptors were gathered from a human donor with classical Hodgkin lymphoma.

The chain combines TRBV5-7 with TRBJ1-2; no clear D. TRBV5-7 is noted as an ORF with a role that remains uncertain. Trimming removed 0 bases at V and 5 bases at J, with 11 bases between. This CDR3 comprises 14 residues. The CDR3 here is CASSLAMEVYGYTF. In DNA form, the CDR3 reads TGTGCCAGCAGCTTGGCGATGGAGGTTTATGGCTACACCTTC.

This chain links TRBV7-9 with TRBJ2-7; D remains ambiguous. The CDR3 sequence is 11 residues long. Germline V lookup: CDR1 SEHNR, CDR2 FQNEAQ (reference sequence). The ends were cut back, 5 bases at V and 3 bases at J, with 5 bases in the middle. Written as DNA, the CDR3 is TGTGCCAGCAGCCGCGACTACGAGCAGTACTTC. Translation: CASSRDYEQYF.

Only a few counts were recorded for this clone. The J gene is TRBJ1-4, the V gene TRBV4-3; D uncertain. The CDR3 is 11 amino acids. Trimming left V 0 bases short and J 7 bases short, with 0 bases between. The germline gives CDR1 LGHNA, CDR2 YSLEER. CDR3 nucleotides: TGCGCCAGCAGCCAAGATGAAAAACTGTTTTTT. It yields the protein CASSQDEKLFF.

In this sample, this clone is medium-sized (0.01 to 0.1%). The V call is TRBV28, the J call TRBJ1-1, with D maybe TRBD1 (6 bases). V lost 6 bases and J 6 bases, leaving 20 bases between the germline ends. The CDR3 consists of 15 residues. Germline V gives CDR1 MDHEN, CDR2 SYDVKM. CDR3 in DNA: TGTGCCAGCAGCCACTCAAACAGGGAGTCAGCTGAAGCTTTCTTT. Translating it yields CASSHSNRESAEAFF.

The genes are TRBV29-1 and TRBJ1-3; D is possibly TRBD1 (5 bases). The CDR3 runs to 12 residues. Germline V gene sequence: CDR1 SQVTM, CDR2 ANQGSEA. V was pared by 3 bases and J by 4 bases, with 7 bases between. The CDR3 sequence: CSVESGGNTIYF. The CDR3 nucleotides read TGCAGCGTTGAGTCAGGGGGAAACACCATATATTTT. The full variable domain, in which reference TRBV29-1 and TRBJ1-3 provide the parts outside the CDR3, is SAVISQKPSRDICQRGTSLTIQCQVDSQVTMMFWYRQQPGQSLTLIATANQGSEATYESGFVIDKFPISRPNLTFSTLTVSNMSPEDSSIYLCSVESGGNTIYFGEGSWLTVV.

The rearrangement uses TRBV27 and TRBJ2-1, with a tentative D call TRBD1 (7 bases). Trimming removed 2 bases at V and 4 bases at J, with 12 bases between. This CDR3 spans 15 amino acids. The germline CDR1 and CDR2 sequences are MNHEY and SMNVEV (reference sequence). This chain's CDR3 is CASSLTSRGYNEQFF. The CDR3 DNA reads TGTGCCAGCAGTTTAACTAGCAGGGGGTACAATGAGCAGTTCTTC.

The chain has TRBV5-5 and TRBJ1-5; D gene ambiguous. CDR3 size: 12 residues. V was shortened by 2 bases and J by 2 bases, with 2 bases between the two germline ends. Germline assignment: CDR1 SGHKS and CDR2 YYEKEE (reference sequence). The CDR3, as DNA: TGTGCCAGCAGCTTAGGCAATCAGCCCCAGCATTTT. This codes for CASSLGNQPQHF.

This clone was detected only once. The chain joins TRBV7-2 to TRBJ1-4; D possibly corresponds to TRBD1 (5 bases). CDR3 length: 14 residues. V lost 1 base and J 8 bases, leaving 11 bases between the germline ends. Germline CDR1 and CDR2: SGHTA and FQGNSA. CDR3 sequence (DNA): TGTGCCAGCAGCTTAGTCTTCGGGGACGAAAAACTGTTTTTT. As protein: CASSLVFGDEKLFF. Together with reference TRBV7-2 and TRBJ1-4, the CDR3 gives the full variable domain: GAGVSQSPSNKVTEKGKDVELRCDPISGHTALYWYRQSLGQGLEFLIYFQGNSAPDKSGLPSDRFSAERTGGSVSTLTIQRTQQEDSAVYLCASSLVFGDEKLFFGSGTQLSVL.

CDR3 region: CASSLHQGSQETQYF. CDR3 DNA: TGTGCCAGCAGCCTCCACCAGGGGTCGCAAGAGACCCAGTACTTC. The gene calls are TRBV7-9 and TRBJ2-5; a weak D match, TRBD1 (6 bases). The V gene's germline CDR1 is SEHNR and CDR2 FQNEAQ (reference sequence). The length of the CDR3 is 15 residues. The V and J ends lost 5 bases and 2 bases respectively, with 15 bases between them.

The V and J genes are TRBV12-5 and TRBJ2-1; D not resolved. Germline lookup yields CDR1 LGHNT and CDR2 FRNRAP. Trimming stripped 3 bases from V and 4 bases from J, with 4 bases between. This CDR3 region has 12 residues. The CDR3 DNA follows: TGTGCTAGTGGTTTAGGATACAATGAGCAGTTCTTC. Translation: CASGLGYNEQFF. Using reference TRBV12-5 and TRBJ2-1 for the parts outside the CDR3, the full variable domain is DARVTQTPRHKVTEMGQEVTMRCQPILGHNTVFWYRQTMMQGLELLAYFRNRAPLDDSGMPKDRFSAEMPDATLATLKIQPSEPRDSAVYFCASGLGYNEQFFGPGTRLTVL.

This chain joins TRBV28 and TRBJ2-7, with 7 bases matching TRBD1. The J segment lost 1 base and the V segment lost 1 base, leaving 13 bases of the junction unmatched. The CDR3 loop spans 18 amino acids. Looked up from germline, CDR1 is MDHEN and CDR2 is SYDVKM. CDR3 nucleotide sequence: TGTGCCAGCAGTTTATCCGGGACAGCTGAGTCGAAATCCTACGAGCAGTACTTC. Its translation is CASSLSGTAESKSYEQYF.

The chain recombines TRBV28 with TRBJ1-3; D is possibly TRBD1 (5 bases). This CDR3 is built from 18 residues. CDR1 is MDHEN and CDR2 is SYDVKM in the germline V gene. Trimming took off 3 bases at V and 0 bases at J, with 18 bases between the two ends. The CDR3 reads CASSFRQGTAYSGNTIYF. CDR3 coding DNA: TGTGCCAGCAGTTTTCGTCAAGGGACGGCTTACTCTGGAAACACCATATATTTT.

The CDR3 is CASSFALEQYF. The CDR3 region has the DNA TGTGCCAGCAGTTTCGCCCTGGAGCAGTACTTC. The rearrangement joins TRBV25-1 to TRBJ2-7; D unclear. Deletions cut 5 bases from V and 7 bases from J, with 9 bases between. Germline lookup yields CDR1 MGHDK and CDR2 SYGVNS. The CDR3 is made up of 11 amino acids.

The V and J genes are TRBV6-5 and TRBJ2-5; D is undetermined. The CDR3 has 13 residues. Per the germline V gene, CDR1 is MNHEY and CDR2 is SVGAGI. V lost 2 bases and J lost 5, with 9 bases in between. The CDR3 is CASSYRSGETQYF. The CDR3 region has the DNA TGTGCCAGCAGTTACAGGTCTGGGGAGACCCAGTACTTC.

The V and J genes are TRBV10-3 and TRBJ2-1, with D perhaps TRBD1 (6 bases). The CDR3 covers 11 residues. CDR1 ENHRY and CDR2 SYGVKD come from the germline V gene. CDR3 residues: CEIQGSNEQFF. DNA of the CDR3: TGTGAGATACAGGGATCCAATGAGCAGTTCTTC.

The chain has TRBV27 and TRBJ1-2, with 9 bases aligning to TRBD1. V trimming: 5 bases; J trimming: 4 bases; junction bases outside the gene matches: 8. The CDR3 sequence is 15 residues long. Germline V gene sequence: CDR1 MNHEY, CDR2 SMNVEV (reference sequence). The CDR3 is CASSLTGTGFYGYTF. The CDR3 DNA is TGTGCCAGCAGTCTAACCGGGACAGGGTTCTATGGCTACACCTTC.

This clone came up a few times. CDR3 amino acids: CASSLSALAGQNGQFF. In DNA, the CDR3 is TGTGCCAGCAGCTTATCGGCGCTAGCGGGGCAGAACGGGCAGTTCTTC. The J gene is TRBJ2-1, the V gene TRBV7-9; 9 bases match TRBD2. The CDR3 has 16 residues. CDR1 is SEHNR and CDR2 is FQNEAQ in the germline V gene (reference sequence). The V and J ends lost 2 bases and 12 bases, in that order; junction bases with no gene match: 14.